The present entry profiles one T cell receptor beta chain with its context. Its antigen is unidentified. This CDR3 is built from 14 residues. Per germline, CDR1 SGHTA and CDR2 FQGNSA. Trimming took 1 base from V and 4 from J, leaving 10 bases between them. The sample is drawn from a study of vaccination effects on CD4 cells after COVID-19. General study results and limits: Marked clonal contraction was seen in infection- and vaccine-induced clones late after vaccination. No early post-infection timepoints were available in the study, which also included few convalescent patients.

Assay used: immunoSEQ multiplex PCR; TCRdb lists only in-frame clones, some missing. Of 20,000 to 25,000 clones listed, 73% are singletons. ViraFEST assay sequencing came after antigen-specific CD4+ T cells were expanded with viral peptide pools. Subsequent to 10 days of culture, CD4+ T cells were isolated. Negative nucleocapsid antibody tests before and after vaccination confirmed no previous SARS-CoV-2 infection. The origin of this receptor is a human donor who received a COVID-19 vaccine. The specimen was CD4+ T cells from PBMCs cultured with HCoV-229E spike peptides, collected before COVID-19 vaccination. The V gene is TRBV7-2, the J gene TRBJ1-2; weak D call: TRBD1 (6 bases). The CDR3 bases are TGTGCCAGCAGCTTAGGGACAGAGCTCTATGGCTACACCTTC. Translating gives CASSLGTELYGYTF.